Listed below are T cell receptor beta chains from one sample, sequenced in a study of T cell repertoires in aging, cancer and after chemotherapy. TCRdb re-derived calls from the multiplex PCR reads in MiXCR, one entry per CDR3 protein. The sample records more than 1,000 distinct CDR3 sequences, about 27% being singletons. Sequencing input: blood. The receptor set was obtained from a human donor with a solid tumor. Both conserved end residues are part of each CDR3. D genes are given only for firm matches. Where a row states a size, it is once, few, many or the class of an expanded clone; other rows omit it.

cdr3_nt cdr3_aa j_call clone_size v_call d_call
TGCGCCAGCAGCCAAGATGCTGATCTTACTCGGGCTTTCTTT CASSQDADLTRAFF TRBJ1-1 few TRBV4-3 -
TGTGCCAGCAGCTTAGCGTTCCAGACCTACGAGCAGTACTTC CASSLAFQTYEQYF TRBJ2-7 few TRBV7-2 -
TGTGCCAGCAGCTTGGTTACGGACAGGGCCGACCGGGGGCAGTACTTC CASSLVTDRADRGQYF TRBJ2-7 once TRBV5-6 TRBD1
TGTGCCAGCTCAGGGGTTCGCACTGAAGCTTTCTTT CASSGVRTEAFF TRBJ1-1 medium-sized TRBV18 -
TGCGCCAGCAGCCCCGGAGGTGGGCGGGGGGCCACAGAGACCCAGTACTTC CASSPGGGRGATETQYF TRBJ2-5 medium-sized TRBV5-1 TRBD2
TGCAGCGTCGCGACAGGGGGAGAAAAACTGTTTTTT CSVATGGEKLFF TRBJ1-4 few TRBV29-1 TRBD1
TGTGCCAGCAGCTTAGACCCCAGGGGTCAGACCCAGTACTTC CASSLDPRGQTQYF TRBJ2-5 medium-sized TRBV7-9 -
TGTGCCAGCAGTGAAGCTAGCGGGGGCCCAGATACGCAGTATTTT CASSEASGGPDTQYF TRBJ2-3 large TRBV6-1 TRBD2
TGTGCCAGCAGCTTTGGGGGGGGTGAAAAACTGTTTTTT CASSFGGGEKLFF TRBJ1-4 - TRBV7-9 -
TGTGCCAGCAGCTCATGGCGGGCGCCACCGGCGAATGAGCAGTTCTTC CASSSWRAPPANEQFF TRBJ2-1 few TRBV7-9 -
TGTGCCAGCAGCCCCGGGGGGTCAGGGAAACTGTTTTTT CASSPGGSGKLFF TRBJ1-4 - TRBV2 -
TGCGCCAGCAGCACCGGCCTCAGGGGATCCACTGAAGCTTTCTTT CASSTGLRGSTEAFF TRBJ1-1 few TRBV4-3 -
TGTGCCAGCAGTGAGACTAGCGGGGAATACAATGAGCAGTTCTTT CASSETSGEYNEQFF TRBJ2-1 - TRBV6-1 TRBD2
TGTGCCAGCCGGACTAGCGGAGGCTACGAGCAGTACTTC CASRTSGGYEQYF TRBJ2-7 large TRBV6-1 TRBD2
TGTGCCTGGAAGGGGGAGACCCAGTACTTC CAWKGETQYF TRBJ2-5 large TRBV14 -
TGCAGCGTGGCGACAGCGAACACTGAAGCTTTCTTT CSVATANTEAFF TRBJ1-1 - TRBV29-1 -
TGCGCCAGCAGCTTGGACGGGGACCGCACAGATACGCAGTATTTT CASSLDGDRTDTQYF TRBJ2-3 medium-sized TRBV5-1 -
TGCAGTGGCTGGGGAAATGAAAAACTGTTTTTT CSGWGNEKLFF TRBJ1-4 medium-sized TRBV20-1 -
TGTGCCAGCAGTGACACGCCACAGGCGCTCGATGGCTACACCTTC CASSDTPQALDGYTF TRBJ1-2 medium-sized TRBV6-4 -
TGTGCCAGCAGCGGGTTTGGGACAGGGAGCACAGATACGCAGTATTTT CASSGFGTGSTDTQYF TRBJ2-3 medium-sized TRBV6-1 TRBD1
TGCAGCGTCGCGACAGGGGGCTACACCGGGGAGCTGTTTTTT CSVATGGYTGELFF TRBJ2-2 hyperexpanded TRBV29-1 TRBD1
TGTGCCAGCAGTGAAGCGCCAGGGACCCCCTACGAGCAGTACTTC CASSEAPGTPYEQYF TRBJ2-7 - TRBV6-1 -
TGCAGCGTTGAAGTAGGGGGGAGAGATACGCAGTATTTT CSVEVGGRDTQYF TRBJ2-3 - TRBV29-1 -
TGTGCCAGTAGCGTCAAGGTTTATGGAAACACCATATATTTT CASSVKVYGNTIYF TRBJ1-3 large TRBV19 -
TGTGCCAGCAGTTACCCGGACAGGGGAGGTGGAAACACCAACCCTTCCTTT CASSYPDRGGGNTNPSF TRBJ1-3 medium-sized TRBV6-6 TRBD1
TGCAGCGTTCGACAGGGGTTAAATCAGCCCCAGCATTTT CSVRQGLNQPQHF TRBJ1-5 - TRBV29-1 TRBD1
TGTGCCAGCAGTGACGGACAGGGTCACTACAATGAGCAGTTCTTC CASSDGQGHYNEQFF TRBJ2-1 large TRBV6-5 TRBD1
TGTGCCAGAAGCTTAGGCGGACAGGGAAATATTGGCAATCAGCCCCAGCATTTT CARSLGGQGNIGNQPQHF TRBJ1-5 medium-sized TRBV5-3 TRBD1
TGTGCCAGCAGTCGACTAGCGGGGATCGATGAGCAGTTCTTC CASSRLAGIDEQFF TRBJ2-1 - TRBV6-2/TRBV6-3 TRBD2
TGCGCCAGCAGCTTGGATCGGGGGGCATGGGGCTACACCTTC CASSLDRGAWGYTF TRBJ1-2 medium-sized TRBV5-1 -
TGTGCCAGCAGCTTAGGCGGGGGGGCCGCGAACACCGGGGAGCTGTTTTTT CASSLGGGAANTGELFF TRBJ2-2 medium-sized TRBV7-3 TRBD2
TGTGCCAGCAGCTACAGGGGGAATAATTCACCCCTCCACTTT CASSYRGNNSPLHF TRBJ1-6 medium-sized TRBV11-1 TRBD1
TGTGCCAGTAGGACCGGGACAGGTTCAGATACGCAGTATTTT CASRTGTGSDTQYF TRBJ2-3 few TRBV19 TRBD1
TGCGCCAGCAGCACCAGGGGGGGGGGCACTGAAGCTTTCTTT CASSTRGGGTEAFF TRBJ1-1 few TRBV5-1 TRBD1
TGTGCCAGCAGTACAAACGTCCCGCGTCACACCGGGGAGCTGTTTTTT CASSTNVPRHTGELFF TRBJ2-2 large TRBV12-3/TRBV12-4 -
TGTGCCAGCACCGACCCGAAGGGGTCCTATAATTCACCCCTCCACTTT CASTDPKGSYNSPLHF TRBJ1-6 medium-sized TRBV6-6 -
TGTGCCAGCAGCCCAGGACGGCAAAACTATGGCTACACCTTC CASSPGRQNYGYTF TRBJ1-2 medium-sized TRBV7-2 -
TGTGCCAGCAGCTACCGGGATAGACCTTTTAGGAATGAAAAACTGTTTTTT CASSYRDRPFRNEKLFF TRBJ1-4 - TRBV6-2/TRBV6-3 -
TGTGCCAGTAGGACCGGGACAGGGGCCTACGAGCAGTACTTC CASRTGTGAYEQYF TRBJ2-7 - TRBV19 TRBD1
TGTGCCAGCAGTCATACAACCGGGGAGCTGTTTTTT CASSHTTGELFF TRBJ2-2 once TRBV6-5 -
TGCAGTGCTAGAGTTAGCGGAAGCACAGATACGCAGTATTTT CSARVSGSTDTQYF TRBJ2-3 few TRBV20-1 -
TGTGCCAGCAGATTGGGACAGGGGGACACAGATACGCAGTATTTT CASRLGQGDTDTQYF TRBJ2-3 medium-sized TRBV6-2/TRBV6-3 TRBD1
TGTGCCAGCAGTCAACCAGGGAGGAACACCGGGGAGCTGTTTTTT CASSQPGRNTGELFF TRBJ2-2 large TRBV6-6 -